One TCR beta chain is described in this entry. Sample-barcoded 5' priming and a J-beta primer mix drove a second PCR of about 7 to 12 cycles. Via MiXCR, TCRdb re-called the 5' RACE reads, giving one row per CDR3 protein. The table has about 1.1 million distinct CDR3 sequences, under 40% seen once. This entry comes from a study of blood T cells in healthy people across ages. The germline CDR1 and CDR2 sequences are SGHDN and FVKESK. CDR3 length: 11 residues. The V end lost 8 bases, the J end lost 7 bases, and 12 bases lay between the germline ends. Donors each provided 8 to 10 milliliters of peripheral blood.

The rearrangement uses TRBV14 and TRBJ2-7; D is undetermined. What was sequenced was blood. The source of this sequence is a man aged 18 to 30 in good health. Here the CDR3 DNA reads TGTGCCAGCCGAAAATACAATGAGCAGTACTTC. This sequence encodes CASRKYNEQYF.